What follows are 32 T cell receptor beta chains derived from one specimen sequenced in a study of blood T cell repertoires in COVID-19. Generated by immunoSEQ multiplex PCR, the TCRdb table keeps only in-frame clones and is missing some. The sample lists around 500,000 clones, over 75% occurring once. Sequencing was carried out using peripheral blood. Source of these receptors: a human donor in a cohort sampled during active COVID-19.

The chain recombines TRBV3-1 (or the pseudogene TRBV3-2) with TRBJ1-2; tentatively, D is TRBD1 (6 bases). The germline CDR1 and CDR2 sequences are LGHDT and YNNKEL (reference sequence). Deletions cut 6 bases from V and 7 bases from J, with 12 bases between. This CDR3 comprises 12 residues. The CDR3 sequence is CASSRDMSGYTF. In DNA, the CDR3 is TGTGCCAGCAGTCGGGACATGTCTGGCTACACCTTC.

The CDR3 DNA is TGTGCCAGCTCACCAGCTAGCGCATCCTACGAGCAGTACTTC. Amino acid sequence: CASSPASASYEQYF. The chain employs TRBV18 and TRBJ2-7, with D possibly being TRBD2 (6 bases). Germline V gene data show CDR1 as KGHSH and CDR2 as LQKENI. The V end was cut by 2 bases, the J end by 1 base, with 9 bases between. This CDR3 contains 14 residues.

This chain links TRBV28 with TRBJ1-5, with 10 bases aligning to TRBD1. The V and J ends lost 5 bases and 5 bases, in that order; junction bases with no gene match: 9. The CDR3 totals 16 residues. Germline-derived CDR1 and CDR2 are MDHEN and SYDVKM. The CDR3 sequence is CASSAPGTGVDQPQHF. The DNA for the CDR3 is TGTGCCAGCAGTGCGCCGGGGACAGGGGTAGATCAGCCCCAGCATTTT. Full variable domain (missing parts from reference TRBV28 and TRBJ1-5): DVKVTQSSRYLVKRTGEKVFLECVQDMDHENMFWYRQDPGLGLRLIYFSYDVKMKEKGDIPEGYSVSREKKERFSLILESASTNQTSMYLCASSAPGTGVDQPQHFGDGTRLSIL.

This rearrangement joins TRBV19 to TRBJ1-1; D gene uncertain. Trimming cost V 4 bases and J 5 bases, with 17 bases left between them. Looked up from germline, CDR1 is LNHDA and CDR2 is SQIVND (reference sequence). This CDR3 comprises 15 residues. CDR3 DNA sequence: TGTGCCAGTAGTACGACCCAGGCGGAGGGAACTGAAGCTTTCTTT. This gives the protein CASSTTQAEGTEAFF.

This chain uses TRBV7-6 with TRBJ2-3; TRBD2 matches 10 bases. CDR3 length: 18 amino acids. Germline V gene sequence: CDR1 SGHVS, CDR2 FNYEAQ. With 5 bases clipped from V and 4 bases from J, the junction kept 15 bases outside the gene matches. The CDR3 here is CASSPQGLAGVVADTQYF. Here the CDR3 DNA reads TGTGCCAGCAGCCCACAGGGGCTAGCGGGAGTAGTCGCAGATACGCAGTATTTT. Together with reference TRBV7-6 and TRBJ2-3, the CDR3 gives the full variable domain: GAGVSQSPRYKVTKRGQDVALRCDPISGHVSLYWYRQALGQGPEFLTYFNYEAQQDKSGLPNDRFSAERPEGSISTLTIQRTEQRDSAMYRCASSPQGLAGVVADTQYFGPGTRLTVL.

CDR3 sequence reads: CAWSVGLAGNNEQFF. The CDR3 bases are TGTGCCTGGAGTGTAGGCCTAGCGGGGAACAATGAGCAGTTCTTC. The chain employs TRBV30 and TRBJ2-1; 9 bases map to TRBD2. The germline CDR1 and CDR2 sequences are GTSNPN and SVGIG (reference sequence). V shed 0 bases and J 5 bases; nucleotides not matched to a gene: 5. CDR3 length: 15 amino acids. Together with reference TRBV30 and TRBJ2-1, the CDR3 gives the full variable domain: SQTIHQWPATLVQPVGSPLSLECTVEGTSNPNLYWYRQAAGRGLQLLFYSVGIGQISSEVPQNLSASRPQDRQFILSSKKLLLSDSGFYLCAWSVGLAGNNEQFFGPGTRLTVL.

This chain uses TRBV7-8 with TRBJ2-7; 7 nucleotides align to TRBD1. The CDR3 spans 13 residues. Germline lookup yields CDR1 SGHVS and CDR2 FQNEAQ. The V gene end was trimmed by 5 bases and the J gene end by 4 bases; junction bases not matched to a gene: 5. CDR3 sequence (DNA): TGTGCCAGCAGCCGACAGGACAGGTACGAGCAGTACTTC. Translating it yields CASSRQDRYEQYF.

The chain recombines TRBV7-9 with TRBJ1-2, with 8 positions matching TRBD1. The CDR3 contains 15 residues. The germline V gene has CDR1 SEHNR and CDR2 FQNEAQ (reference sequence). The junction had 9 bases not matched to a gene; V was cut back by 5 bases and J by 4 bases. The CDR3 loop reads CASSVAGGLGYGYTF. DNA for the CDR3: TGTGCCAGCAGCGTGGCAGGGGGCCTGGGCTATGGCTACACCTTC.

This clone is a singleton in its sample. V is TRBV30 and J is TRBJ2-3; 7 positions agree with TRBD1. The CDR3 runs to 15 residues. Germline CDR1 is GTSNPN and CDR2 is SVGIG (reference sequence). V dropped 3 bases and J dropped 4; count of bases not matched to a gene: 10. The CDR3 protein is CAWRLSGGMADTQYF. CDR3 coding DNA: TGTGCCTGGAGACTCTCAGGGGGAATGGCAGATACGCAGTATTTT. Filled out from reference TRBV30 and TRBJ2-3, the complete variable domain reads SQTIHQWPATLVQPVGSPLSLECTVEGTSNPNLYWYRQAAGRGLQLLFYSVGIGQISSEVPQNLSASRPQDRQFILSSKKLLLSDSGFYLCAWRLSGGMADTQYFGPGTRLTVL.

The CDR3 here is CASSQGLAGEITYEQYF. In DNA, the CDR3 is TGTGCCAGCAGTCAGGGACTAGCGGGAGAAATCACCTACGAGCAGTACTTC. The V call is TRBV6-6, the J call TRBJ2-7, with TRBD2 matching over 14 bases. This CDR3 comprises 17 residues. CDR1 is MNHNY, CDR2 SVGAGI, per germline (reference sequence). Trimming removed 5 bases from V and 2 bases from J; junction bases left unmatched: 8.

V gene TRBV6-1 combines with J gene TRBJ2-7; 8 nucleotides match TRBD1. Losses at the gene ends were 2 bases for V and 4 bases for J; bases not matched to a gene: 7. Germline V gene sequence: CDR1 MNHNS, CDR2 SASEGT. The CDR3 has 15 amino acids. CDR3 residues: CASSEFSDRDYEQYF. CDR3 DNA sequence: TGTGCCAGCAGTGAATTCTCGGACAGGGATTACGAGCAGTACTTC.

The chain uses TRBV21-1 and TRBJ1-5; TRBD1, the D gene given by the table, was not confirmed from the DNA. TRBV21-1 is noted as a pseudogene. This CDR3 has 15 residues. The CDR3 loop reads CASSMGQGIDQPQHF. The DNA for the CDR3 is TGTGCCAGCAGCATGGGACAGGGGATCGATCAGCCCCAGCATTTT.

The chain links TRBV2 to TRBJ1-2; D gene ambiguous. Germline V gene sequence: CDR1 SNHLY, CDR2 FYNNEI. The CDR3 loop spans 15 amino acids. Between the trimmed V and J ends, which lost 0 bases and 2 bases, there was a span of 10 bases. CDR3 in amino acids: CASSEAQTLNYGYTF. In DNA form, the CDR3 reads TGTGCCAGCAGTGAAGCACAGACGCTGAACTATGGCTACACCTTC.

V gene TRBV3-1 (or the pseudogene TRBV3-2) combines with J gene TRBJ2-3; TRBD2 aligns across 14 bases. The germline CDR1 and CDR2 sequences are LGHDT and YNNKEL (reference sequence). Unmatched junction bases numbered 14, after V lost 4 bases and J lost 2 bases. This CDR3 comprises 20 residues. CDR3 in DNA: TGTGCCAGCAGCCCTTGCTATGGACTAGCGGGAGGATTTCCCACAGATACGCAGTATTTT. This sequence encodes CASSPCYGLAGGFPTDTQYF.

The chain recombines TRBV7-9 with TRBJ2-7, with 7 bases lining up with TRBD1. The CDR3 runs to 13 residues. The V gene's germline CDR1 is SEHNR and CDR2 FQNEAQ (reference sequence). V gave up 5 bases and J gave up 12 bases; unmatched junction bases: 13. The CDR3 spells CASSHEVTGDVYF. DNA of the CDR3: TGTGCCAGCAGCCATGAGGTCACAGGGGATGTGTACTTC.

This clone was seen a handful of times. Here the CDR3 DNA reads TGTGCCTGGGAAACTAGCGGGGACAATGAGCAGTTCTTC. Translation gives CAWETSGDNEQFF. The V and J genes are TRBV30 and TRBJ2-1, with 10 nucleotides matching TRBD2. Per germline, CDR1 GTSNPN and CDR2 SVGIG (reference sequence). The CDR3 consists of 13 residues. After removal of 5 bases from V and 5 bases from J, the junction contained 3 bases not matched to a gene.

The rearrangement uses TRBV5-1 and TRBJ2-2, with D tentatively TRBD2 (6 bases). This CDR3 region has 15 residues. V was clipped by 5 bases and J by 0 bases, with 11 bases between them. Looked up from germline, CDR1 is SGHRS and CDR2 is YFSETQ. DNA for the CDR3: TGCGCCAGCAGAAACGGCGGGGCGAACACCGGGGAGCTGTTTTTT. Translated, it gives CASRNGGANTGELFF.

The V call is TRBV15, the J call TRBJ1-1; the D is unclear. The CDR3 consists of 14 residues. In germline, CDR1 is LNHNV, CDR2 YYDKDF (reference sequence). Trimming stripped 6 bases from V and 4 bases from J, with 15 bases between. In DNA form, the CDR3 reads TGTGCCACCAGGTCCACGAGGGTCGGCACTGAAGCTTTCTTT. Amino acid sequence: CATRSTRVGTEAFF.

CDR3 nucleotides: TGTGCCAGCAGCGCCGGAATAGGAGCGGGGGGCTCCTACAATGAGCAGTTCTTC. The encoded protein is CASSAGIGAGGSYNEQFF. The chain employs TRBV7-3 and TRBJ2-1, with TRBD2 matching over 9 bases. This CDR3 has 18 amino acids. Trimming took 5 bases from V and 0 from J; bases not matched to a gene: 11. Germline CDR1 is SGHTA and CDR2 is FQGTGA.

The table lists this clone with a few counts. This chain joins TRBV7-9 and TRBJ2-7, with TRBD2 matching over 13 bases. CDR1 is SEHNR, CDR2 FQNEAQ, per germline (reference sequence). This CDR3 is 15 amino acids long. Losses at the gene ends were 10 bases for V and 9 bases for J; bases not matched to a gene: 15. The chain's CDR3 is CATGTSGTRTVTQYF. For the CDR3, the DNA is TGTGCCACAGGGACTAGCGGGACCAGAACAGTTACGCAGTACTTC.

This chain links TRBV10-1 with TRBJ1-1, with D uncertain. The CDR3 extends over 12 amino acids. Per germline, CDR1 WNHNN and CDR2 SYGVQD (reference sequence). The ends were cut back, 6 bases at V and 1 base at J, with 6 bases in the middle. In nucleotides, the CDR3 is TGCGCCAGCAGCCACTCGAACACTGAAGCTTTCTTT. Protein: CASSHSNTEAFF.

In its sample, this clone was seen once. V is TRBV5-1 and J is TRBJ1-2; 7 bases fit TRBD1. CDR3 length equals 14 residues. Germline V CDR1 and CDR2: SGHRS, YFSETQ. Unmatched junction bases numbered 9, after V lost 4 bases and J lost 6 bases. The CDR3: CASSPRDSRDGYTF. The DNA for the CDR3 is TGCGCCAGCAGCCCCCGGGACAGTCGAGATGGCTACACCTTC. Based on the CDR3 plus reference TRBV5-1 and TRBJ1-2, the full variable domain is KAGVTQTPRYLIKTRGQQVTLSCSPISGHRSVSWYQQTPGQGLQFLFEYFSETQRNKGNFPGRFSGRQFSNSRSEMNVSTLELGDSALYLCASSPRDSRDGYTFGSGTRLTVV.

This chain connects TRBV18 to TRBJ2-1; TRBD2 aligns across 12 bases. Germline CDR1 reads KGHSH; CDR2 reads LQKENI. V lost 3 bases to trimming and J lost 14 bases; unmatched junction nucleotides: 11. This CDR3 is built from 15 residues. The DNA for the CDR3 is TGTGCCAGCTCACCGACCCTGACTAGCGGGAGAACAAAGTTCTTC. Amino acid sequence: CASSPTLTSGRTKFF. Full variable domain (outside the CDR3, taken from reference TRBV18 and TRBJ2-1): NAGVMQNPRHLVRRRGQEARLRCSPMKGHSHVYWYRQLPEEGLKFMVYLQKENIIDESGMPKERFSAEFPKEGPSILRIQQVVRGDSAAYFCASSPTLTSGRTKFFGPGTRLTVL.

J is TRBJ2-2 and V is TRBV27; no clear D gene. V gave up 5 bases and J gave up 1 base, with 8 bases separating them. Per germline, CDR1 MNHEY and CDR2 SMNVEV (reference sequence). The CDR3 is 14 residues long. In DNA form, the CDR3 reads TGTGCCAGCAGTCCGACTTGGAACACCGGGGAGCTGTTTTTT. Its translation is CASSPTWNTGELFF.

The genes are TRBV7-2 and TRBJ1-5; 7 bases match TRBD1. The V segment lost 6 bases and the J segment 1 base; nucleotides outside the gene matches: 9. The CDR3 runs 16 residues. Germline V gene lookup returns CDR1 SGHTA and CDR2 FQGNSA. The CDR3 region is CASSPRTGGSNQPQHF. Written as DNA, the CDR3 is TGTGCCAGCAGTCCAAGGACAGGAGGGAGCAATCAGCCCCAGCATTTT.

CDR3 nucleotides: TGTGCCTGGAGTGGGGCGAACACTGAAGCTTTCTTT. Protein sequence: CAWSGANTEAFF. The genes are TRBV30 and TRBJ1-1; D unresolved. CDR1 GTSNPN and CDR2 SVGIG come from the germline V gene (reference sequence). The CDR3 runs to 12 residues. Trimming left V 1 base short and J 1 base short, with 4 bases between.

The chain employs TRBV11-2 and TRBJ2-2, with D tentatively TRBD2 (6 bases). CDR3 size: 14 residues. The germline V and J ends were trimmed by 5 bases and 1 base, with 8 bases remaining between them. CDR1 and CDR2 (germline): SGHAT, FQNNGV. CDR3 in DNA: TGTGCCAGCAGCGGGGGGAGGAACACCGGGGAGCTGTTTTTT. It codes for CASSGGRNTGELFF.

This clone came up once. The chain carries TRBV6-1 and TRBJ1-3; D is ambiguous. V lost 4 bases, J lost 4 bases, and 20 bases lay in between. CDR1 and CDR2 (germline): MNHNS, SASEGT. There are 17 residues in the CDR3. The CDR3 nucleotides are TGTGCCAGCAGTGTTGGTTTTCCCCCGGGTTCCGGAAACACCATATATTTT. Residues: CASSVGFPPGSGNTIYF.

The rearrangement uses TRBV19 and TRBJ1-2; 7 nucleotides agree with TRBD1. The ends lost 5 bases at V and 4 bases at J; junction bases unmatched: 7. The CDR3 has 14 residues. Per germline, CDR1 LNHDA and CDR2 SQIVND (reference sequence). The CDR3 sequence is CASSRQGVFYGYTF. For the CDR3, the DNA is TGTGCCAGTAGTCGTCAGGGGGTCTTCTATGGCTACACCTTC. The entire variable domain, with the rest obtained from reference TRBV19 and TRBJ1-2, is as follows: DGGITQSPKYLFRKEGQNVTLSCEQNLNHDAMYWYRQDPGQGLRLIYYSQIVNDFQKGDIAEGYSVSREKKESFPLTVTSAQKNPTAFYLCASSRQGVFYGYTFGSGTRLTVV.

This chain links TRBV27 with TRBJ2-1; 10 bases align to TRBD1. The CDR3 is made up of 15 amino acids. V lost 2 bases to trimming and J lost 7 bases; unmatched junction nucleotides: 5. Germline-derived CDR1 and CDR2 are MNHEY and SMNVEV (reference sequence). CDR3 sequence: CASSLDRGQWNEQFF. For the CDR3, the DNA is TGTGCCAGCAGTTTAGACAGGGGGCAGTGGAATGAGCAGTTCTTC.

The chain employs TRBV14 and TRBJ2-5; a possible D gene is TRBD1 (5 bases). The V and J ends lost 7 bases and 1 base respectively, with 10 bases between them. This CDR3 region has 13 residues. Germline values: CDR1 SGHDN, CDR2 FVKESK. The CDR3 here is CASKGHTQETQYF. CDR3 in DNA: TGTGCCAGCAAAGGACATACCCAAGAGACCCAGTACTTC. Using reference TRBV14 and TRBJ2-5 for the parts outside the CDR3, the full variable domain is EAGVTQFPSHSVIEKGQTVTLRCDPISGHDNLYWYRRVMGKEIKFLLHFVKESKQDESGMPNNRFLAERTGGTYSTLKVQPAELEDSGVYFCASKGHTQETQYFGPGTRLLVL.

The rearrangement uses TRBV19 and TRBJ1-5; D call uncertain. V was shortened by 7 bases and J by 2 bases, with 15 bases between the two germline ends. The CDR3 covers 15 residues. CDR1 and CDR2 (germline): LNHDA, SQIVND (reference sequence). The chain's CDR3 is CASTLVGRGNQPQHF. CDR3 DNA sequence: TGTGCCAGTACCTTGGTCGGGAGGGGCAATCAGCCCCAGCATTTT. Full variable domain (outside the CDR3, taken from reference TRBV19 and TRBJ1-5): DGGITQSPKYLFRKEGQNVTLSCEQNLNHDAMYWYRQDPGQGLRLIYYSQIVNDFQKGDIAEGYSVSREKKESFPLTVTSAQKNPTAFYLCASTLVGRGNQPQHFGDGTRLSIL.